The rows below give T cell receptor beta chains drawn from one sample of a study of T cell responses to AZD1222 COVID-19 vaccine. The repertoire was sequenced with immunoSEQ multiplex PCR; TCRdb's copy has only in-frame clones and lacks some. Of 110,000 or so clones listed, 91% are singletons. The starting material was peripheral blood, obtained on day 0 of AZD1222 vaccination. The receptors come from an adult in good health. Each CDR3 is given with its conserved first and last residue. D genes are given only for firm matches. Clone sizes are given selectively: once, few, many, or a class where the clone is expanded.

clone size	V gene	D gene	J gene	CDR3 protein	CDR3 DNA
-	TRBV18	TRBD2	TRBJ2-2	CASSQSGSATGELFF	TGTGCCAGCTCCCAGAGCGGGAGTGCCACCGGGGAGCTGTTTTTT
-	TRBV3-1/TRBV3-2	-	TRBJ1-4	CASSQSGHAAEKLFF	TGTGCCAGCAGCCAATCTGGACACGCAGCGGAAAAACTGTTTTTT
-	TRBV6-5	-	TRBJ2-1	CASSYGLYNEQFF	TGTGCCAGCAGTTACGGTCTTTACAATGAGCAGTTCTTC
-	TRBV6-4	TRBD1	TRBJ1-6	CASSDGQGRTPLHF	TGTGCCAGCAGTGACGGACAGGGCCGTACTCCCCTCCACTTT
once	TRBV5-1	-	TRBJ1-1	CASSFRDLNTEAFF	TGCGCCAGCAGCTTCAGGGACCTGAACACTGAAGCTTTCTTT
-	TRBV28	TRBD1	TRBJ1-5	CATSTGSHSNQPQHF	TGTGCCACCTCGACAGGGTCTCATAGCAATCAGCCCCAGCATTTT
once	TRBV25-1	TRBD2	TRBJ2-7	CASSEYGGSSTYEQYF	TGTGCCAGCAGTGAATATGGCGGGAGTTCCACCTACGAGCAGTACTTC
-	TRBV19	-	TRBJ1-5	CASSIQGQPQHF	TGTGCCAGTAGTATACAGGGCCAGCCCCAGCATTTT
-	TRBV3-1/TRBV3-2	TRBD2	TRBJ2-7	CASRSSGNSYEQYF	TGTGCCAGCAGGTCTAGCGGGAACTCCTACGAGCAGTACTTC
-	TRBV6-1	-	TRBJ1-5	CASSVAKGMSNQPQHF	TGTGCCAGCAGTGTCGCCAAGGGTATGAGCAATCAGCCCCAGCATTTT
-	TRBV29-1	-	TRBJ1-3	CSAAGNDGNTIYF	TGCAGCGCTGCAGGGAACGACGGAAACACCATATATTTT